What follows describes a single T cell receptor (beta chain). This sample is drawn from a study of blood T cell repertoires in COVID-19. Study-level information: COVID-19 samples collected from the United States, Italy and Spain covered acute and convalescent phases.

Individuals aged about 18 to 100 years were recruited from 24 US areas. Sequenced by immunoSEQ multiplex PCR; TCRdb stores in-frame clones only, minus some. This sample carries 350,000 to 450,000 clones, 80% to 90% of them seen once, and the ten largest clones take roughly 1.1%. This receptor was obtained from a man aged 30 to 39 who had recovered from COVID-19. What was sequenced was PBMCs or T cells enriched from blood (not recorded which).

The CDR3 DNA reads as TGTGCCAGCTCAAGACAGGGGTCCACTGAAGCTTTCTTT. This sequence encodes CASSRQGSTEAFF. This chain uses TRBV6-5 with TRBJ1-1, with TRBD1 identical over 8 bases. V shed 8 bases and J 4 bases; nucleotides not matched to a gene: 6. The germline V gene has CDR1 MNHEY and CDR2 SVGAGI. The CDR3 has 13 amino acids.